Listed below are T cell receptor beta chains from one sample, sequenced in a study of beta chain features in type 1 diabetes. This table comes from immunoSEQ multiplex PCR, and its TCRdb copy is limited to in-frame clones, with some not included. Of roughly 500,000 clones detected, approximately 10% appear once; the ten largest clones hold 0.045% to 0.05%. The sequenced sample was naive CD4+ T cells from blood. The receptors originated from a woman under 30 in good health. Each CDR3 is given with its conserved first and last residue. D genes are given only for firm matches. Some rows have no size entry. The others give once, few or many, or a class for an expanded clone.

d_call	j_call	v_call	clone_size	cdr3_aa	cdr3_nt
NA	TRBJ2-3	TRBV9	few	CASSVGTGRGTDTQYF	TGTGCCAGCAGCGTAGGAACAGGGCGAGGCACAGATACGCAGTATTTT
NA	TRBJ2-7	TRBV7-2	NA	CASSFGQPISYEQYF	TGTGCCAGCAGCTTCGGACAGCCGATTTCCTACGAGCAGTACTTC
NA	TRBJ2-4	TRBV4-1	few	CASSQPGGELAKNIQYF	TGCGCCAGCAGCCAACCGGGGGGCGAACTAGCCAAAAACATTCAGTACTTC
TRBD2	TRBJ2-1	TRBV7-9	NA	CASSRSGNDDEQFF	TGTGCCAGCAGCCGCAGCGGGAACGACGATGAGCAGTTCTTC
TRBD2	TRBJ2-3	TRBV7-2	few	CASSRGLAGGTDTQYF	TGTGCCAGCAGCCGGGGACTAGCGGGGGGAACAGATACGCAGTATTTT
NA	TRBJ1-5	TRBV29-1	NA	CSVEDDGTGGGPDQPQHF	TGCAGCGTTGAAGACGATGGAACGGGGGGCGGACCTGATCAGCCCCAGCATTTT
NA	TRBJ2-5	TRBV2	NA	CASREQGIRGETQYF	TGTGCCAGCAGAGAACAGGGAATTCGGGGAGAGACCCAGTACTTC
NA	TRBJ2-7	TRBV5-1	NA	CASSLPSSYEQYF	TGCGCCAGCAGCTTGCCAAGCTCCTACGAGCAGTACTTC
TRBD1	TRBJ1-6	TRBV9	few	CASSAQGGNSPLHF	TGTGCCAGCAGCGCCCAGGGGGGTAATTCACCCCTCCACTTT
TRBD2	TRBJ2-5	TRBV7-6	NA	CASSGWAGGKETQYF	TGTGCCAGCAGCGGCTGGGCCGGGGGGAAAGAGACCCAGTACTTC
NA	TRBJ2-1	TRBV19	NA	CASSTGDGNEQFF	TGTGCCAGTAGTACCGGGGACGGGAATGAGCAGTTCTTC
TRBD1	TRBJ1-4	TRBV9	few	CASSPTGDTEKLFF	TGTGCCAGCAGCCCTACAGGGGACACTGAAAAACTGTTTTTT
TRBD1	TRBJ2-6	TRBV28	NA	CASRRTGSGANVLTF	TGTGCCAGCAGGCGGACAGGGTCTGGGGCCAACGTCCTGACTTTC
NA	TRBJ2-3	TRBV14	few	CASSLAYDTQYF	TGTGCCAGCAGCCTGGCCTACGATACGCAGTATTTT
TRBD2	TRBJ2-3	TRBV29-1	NA	CSAGGIHSTDTQYF	TGCAGCGCGGGGGGGATACATAGCACAGATACGCAGTATTTT
NA	TRBJ1-5	TRBV4-3	NA	CASSVAGTRNQPQHF	TGCGCCAGCAGCGTCGCGGGGACCAGGAATCAGCCCCAGCATTTT
NA	TRBJ2-7	TRBV30	NA	CAWSVSQSSEQYF	TGTGCCTGGAGTGTGTCACAGTCAAGCGAGCAGTACTTC
TRBD1	TRBJ2-1	TRBV5-1	NA	CASRPGTGSSYNEQFF	TGCGCCAGCAGACCCGGGACAGGGAGCTCCTACAATGAGCAGTTCTTC
NA	TRBJ2-7	TRBV9	NA	CASSVGPYSYEQYF	TGTGCCAGCAGCGTAGGGCCGTACTCCTACGAGCAGTACTTC